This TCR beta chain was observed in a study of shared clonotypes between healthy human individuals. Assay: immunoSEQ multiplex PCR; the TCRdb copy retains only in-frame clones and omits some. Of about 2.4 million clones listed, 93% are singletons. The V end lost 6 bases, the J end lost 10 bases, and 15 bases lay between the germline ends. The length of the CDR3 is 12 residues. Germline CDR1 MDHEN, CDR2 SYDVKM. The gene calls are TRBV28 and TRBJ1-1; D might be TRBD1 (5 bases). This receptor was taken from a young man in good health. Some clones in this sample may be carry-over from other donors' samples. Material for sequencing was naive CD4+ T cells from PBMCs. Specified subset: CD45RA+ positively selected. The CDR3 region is CASSLGAQRAFF. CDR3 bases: TGTGCCAGCAGCCTAGGGGCGCAGCGAGCTTTCTTT.